The present T cell receptor beta chain was sequenced within a study of T cells after yellow fever vaccination. TCRdb fed the 5' RACE reads into MiXCR, producing one record per CDR3 protein. The sample yields 250,000 or so distinct CDR3 sequences, around 7% seen once. This clonotype was found many times. Its specificity is not known. Unmatched junction bases numbered 10, after V lost 2 bases and J lost 7 bases. Germline loops: CDR1 LGHDT, CDR2 YNNKEL (reference sequence). CDR3 size: 15 residues. Study findings and constraints: The secondary T-cell response peaked on day 5, not day 15, but was weaker. Abundant bulk-derived clonotypes could contaminate FACS-sorted repertoires.

The V call is TRBV3-1, the J call TRBJ2-7, with 8 bases fitting TRBD2. The specimen comprised CD4+ T cells sorted from PBMCs, sampled 15 days after the yellow fever booster vaccination. The sequence derives from a man aged 25-45 years who received the YFV17D yellow fever vaccine. The CDR3 spells CASSQTPGGPGEQYF. The DNA of the CDR3 is TGTGCCAGCAGCCAAACGCCGGGAGGGCCAGGGGAGCAGTACTTC.